This TCR beta chain was identified during a study of blood T cell repertoires in COVID-19. Generated by immunoSEQ multiplex PCR, the TCRdb table keeps only in-frame clones and is missing some. The repertoire has approximately 150,000 clones, roughly 80% of them found once; the top ten carry approximately 8.7%. CDR1 is LNHDA, CDR2 SQIVND, per germline (reference sequence). The V end was cut by 2 bases, the J end by 7 bases, with 21 bases between. The CDR3 runs to 18 residues. This chain links TRBV19 with TRBJ1-6; D gene unclear. What was sequenced was peripheral blood. This TCR was sampled from a woman in her 70s with acute or convalescent COVID-19. The CDR3 region has the DNA TGTGCCAGTAGTATACCGTCGACGGGTGGGTATGAAAATTCACCCCTCCACTTT. It encodes CASSIPSTGGYENSPLHF.